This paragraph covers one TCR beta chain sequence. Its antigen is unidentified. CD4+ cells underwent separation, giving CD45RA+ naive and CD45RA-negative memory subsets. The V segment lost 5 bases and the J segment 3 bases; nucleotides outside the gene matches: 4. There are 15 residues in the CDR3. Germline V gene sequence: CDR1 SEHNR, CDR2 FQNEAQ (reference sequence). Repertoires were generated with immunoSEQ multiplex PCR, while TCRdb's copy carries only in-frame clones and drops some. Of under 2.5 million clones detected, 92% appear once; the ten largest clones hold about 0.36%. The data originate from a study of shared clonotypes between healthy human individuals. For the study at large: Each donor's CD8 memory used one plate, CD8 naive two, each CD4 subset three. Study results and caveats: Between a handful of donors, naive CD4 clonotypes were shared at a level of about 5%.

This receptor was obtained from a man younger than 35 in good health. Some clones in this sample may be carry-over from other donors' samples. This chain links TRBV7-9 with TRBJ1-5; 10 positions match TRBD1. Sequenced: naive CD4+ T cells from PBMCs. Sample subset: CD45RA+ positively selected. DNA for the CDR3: TGTGCCAGCAGCCAGACAGGGGGCTTCAATCAGCCCCAGCATTTT. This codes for CASSQTGGFNQPQHF. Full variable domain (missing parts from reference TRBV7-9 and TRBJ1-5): DTGVSQNPRHKITKRGQNVTFRCDPISEHNRLYWYRQTLGQGPEFLTYFQNEAQLEKSRLLSDRFSAERPKGSFSTLEIQRTEQGDSAMYLCASSQTGGFNQPQHFGDGTRLSIL.